This TCR beta chain was sequenced for a study of CDR3 diversity in severe acne. The CDR3 runs 13 residues. The V end lost 0 bases, the J end lost 7 bases, and 10 bases lay between the germline ends. CDR1 SGHRS and CDR2 YFSETQ come from the germline V gene. MiXCR was run by TCRdb on the PCR reads, yielding one entry per CDR3 protein. Of around 85,000 distinct CDR3 sequences listed, 45% to 55% are singletons. This clonotype was observed at least ten times. The TCR comes from a male donor with severe acne vulgaris. Specimen: blood. V is TRBV5-1 and J is TRBJ2-5; a weak D match, TRBD2 (5 bases). CDR3 nucleotide sequence: TGCGCCAGCAGCTTGGGGCAACTAGGGACCCAGTACTTC. It is translated as CASSLGQLGTQYF.